A single sample is the source of the 30 T cell receptor beta chains below, sequenced in a study of CD8 T cells in ankylosing spondylitis. Their specific antigens are unknown. Study conclusions and caveats: Characteristic, it appeared, of ankylosing spondylitis blood was a TCR beta motif of fewer than 10 highly homologous variants.

TCRdb used MiXCR to reprocess the 5' RACE reads, holding one entry per CDR3 protein. The repertoire consists of some 220,000 distinct CDR3 sequences, with roughly 6.6% occurring once and the leading ten covering approximately 15%. Sequencing was performed on blood, either unsorted or a sorted T cell fraction (not recorded which). These receptors all stem from a male donor with ankylosing spondylitis.

Ten or more counts support this clonotype. This chain connects TRBV7-9 to TRBJ2-3; 8 bases align to TRBD1. V was clipped by 6 bases and J by 4 bases; unmatched bases: 12. There are 16 residues in the CDR3. Germline V CDR1 and CDR2: SEHNR, FQNEAQ (reference sequence). This CDR3 reads CASRLPGQVLADTQYF. CDR3 sequence (DNA): TGTGCCAGCAGATTGCCGGGACAGGTTTTGGCAGATACGCAGTATTTT.

This clonotype was found many times. The chain employs TRBV10-3 and TRBJ2-7; D gene unclear. The CDR3 covers 12 residues. The V gene lost 6 bases and the J gene lost 0 bases, with 6 bases spanning the gap. The germline gives CDR1 ENHRY, CDR2 SYGVKD. In DNA, the CDR3 is TGTGCCATCAGAATAGCCTCCTACGAGCAGTACTTC. Translation: CAIRIASYEQYF.

This clonotype was seen ten or more times. The genes are TRBV7-8 and TRBJ1-3, with D unresolved. V lost 5 bases, J lost 4 bases, and 21 bases lay in between. CDR3 size: 17 residues. Germline V lookup: CDR1 SGHVS, CDR2 FQNEAQ. The CDR3 bases are TGTGCCAGCAGCCCGTTAAGGACCCTTAGGGCCGGAAACACCATATATTTT. Translation gives CASSPLRTLRAGNTIYF.

The V gene is TRBV12-3 or TRBV12-4, the J gene TRBJ2-7, with 7 bases that match TRBD1. This CDR3 spans 15 amino acids. Trimming took 4 bases from V and 0 from J; bases not matched to a gene: 6. The CDR3 DNA is TGTGCCAGCAGTTCAAACCGGGACAGCTCCTACGAGCAGTACTTC. Its translation is CASSSNRDSSYEQYF.

This clonotype appeared many times. The chain joins TRBV6-2 or TRBV6-3 to TRBJ1-5, with D perhaps TRBD1 (6 bases). Trimming stripped 2 bases from V and 3 bases from J, with 17 bases between. Germline CDR1 MNHEY, CDR2 SVGEGT. This CDR3 region has 17 residues. The CDR3 DNA reads TGTGCCAGCAGTTACCCACCCAAGGACAGCTTCAATCAGCCCCAGCATTTT. It specifies CASSYPPKDSFNQPQHF.

This clonotype was observed many times. V and J are TRBV2 and TRBJ2-1; TRBD1 might be the D (5 bases). The V and J ends lost 6 bases and 0 bases respectively, with 15 bases between them. Germline V lookup: CDR1 SNHLY, CDR2 FYNNEI. The CDR3 has 16 amino acids. The CDR3 coding sequence is TGTGCCAGCAGAAGATCCCAGGGAAGCTCCTACAATGAGCAGTTCTTC. It specifies CASRRSQGSSYNEQFF. Full variable domain (outside the CDR3, taken from reference TRBV2 and TRBJ2-1): EPEVTQTPSHQVTQMGQEVILRCVPISNHLYFYWYRQILGQKVEFLVSFYNNEISEKSEIFDDQFSVERPDGSNFTLKIRSTKLEDSAMYFCASRRSQGSSYNEQFFGPGTRLTVL.

As for this clonotype: The junction shows a germline mismatch at one end, possibly a read error. The chain is built from TRBV29-1 and TRBJ1-1, with 9 bases that match TRBD1. Germline CDR1 and CDR2: SQVTM and ANQGSEA. This CDR3 spans 11 amino acids. The CDR3 region has the DNA TGCAGCGTGGGGGACAGGGCTGAAGCTTCCTTT. It codes for CSVGDRAEASF.

This chain connects TRBV6-5 to TRBJ1-1; 12 bases match TRBD1. Per germline, CDR1 MNHEY and CDR2 SVGAGI. The CDR3 runs to 15 residues. Trimming took 9 bases from V and 4 from J; bases not matched to a gene: 9. The CDR3 DNA reads as TGTGCCAGTATCGGGACAGGGGGCTCGGGCACTGAAGCTTTCTTT. Residues: CASIGTGGSGTEAFF.

The sample holds many counts of this clonotype. This sequence joins TRBV4-3 and TRBJ1-1, with D possibly TRBD1 on 6 matching bases. The V gene's germline CDR1 is LGHNA and CDR2 YSLEER. This CDR3 spans 16 amino acids. The ends were cut back, 1 base at V and 5 bases at J, with 17 bases in the middle. CDR3 region: CASSQGAGEKVTEAFF. The CDR3, as DNA: TGCGCCAGCAGCCAAGGTGCAGGGGAGAAAGTGACTGAAGCTTTCTTT.

This clonotype was detected many times. The chain joins TRBV15 to TRBJ1-2; a weak D match, TRBD1 (6 bases). Per germline, CDR1 LNHNV and CDR2 YYDKDF (reference sequence). Trimming stripped 5 bases from V and 2 bases from J, with 15 bases between. CDR3 length: 15 residues. The DNA for the CDR3 is TGTGCCACCAGCGGACGGACAGACCAAAACTATGGCTACACCTTC. This translates into CATSGRTDQNYGYTF.

This clonotype was counted many times. The chain couples TRBV10-2 to TRBJ2-2; 8 nucleotides agree with TRBD1. This CDR3 comprises 16 residues. Germline V CDR1 and CDR2: WSHSY, SAAADI. V lost 1 base to trimming and J lost 5 bases; unmatched junction nucleotides: 6. CDR3 in amino acids: CASSELGQGGTGELFF. The CDR3 nucleotides are TGCGCCAGCAGTGAGTTAGGACAGGGTGGGACCGGGGAGCTGTTTTTT.

This clonotype was counted ten times or more. The chain couples TRBV12-3 or TRBV12-4 to TRBJ1-5; D gene ambiguous. With 4 bases removed from V and 0 bases from J, the gap between germline ends came to 16 bases. The length of the CDR3 is 17 residues. CDR3 bases: TGTGCCAGCAGTTCTAGACGGAAAACGTATAGCAATCAGCCCCAGCATTTT. Translating it yields CASSSRRKTYSNQPQHF.

This clonotype has a count of ten or more. The chain uses TRBV12-3 or TRBV12-4 and TRBJ2-7, with D uncertain. The CDR3 loop spans 13 amino acids. V was trimmed by 2 bases and J by 3 bases, leaving 8 bases between them. The CDR3 DNA reads as TGTGCCAGCAGTTTACGCGTCAGCTACGAGCAGTACTTC. Residues: CASSLRVSYEQYF.

This clonotype was seen a handful of times. The chain combines TRBV20-1 with TRBJ1-5, with D maybe TRBD1 (5 bases). CDR1 and CDR2 from the germline V gene are DFQATT and SNEGSKA (reference sequence). The CDR3 is 15 residues long. V was pared by 0 bases and J by 4 bases, with 13 bases between. The CDR3 sequence is CSARDGGSRNQPQHF. CDR3 sequence (DNA): TGCAGTGCTAGAGATGGGGGAAGTCGGAATCAGCCCCAGCATTTT.

This clonotype was observed a handful of times. The rearrangement links TRBV4-1 to TRBJ2-1, with TRBD2 matching 13 bases. V lost 4 bases, J lost 4 bases, and 1 base stayed unmatched. CDR1 MGHRA and CDR2 YSYEKL come from the germline V gene. There are 15 residues in the CDR3. The CDR3 sequence: CASSRTSGSYNEQFF. CDR3 DNA: TGCGCCAGCAGCCGGACTAGCGGGAGTTACAATGAGCAGTTCTTC.

This clonotype was picked up many times. The chain uses TRBV20-1 and TRBJ2-5, with no clear D. This CDR3 is 14 amino acids long. The V gene's germline CDR1 is DFQATT and CDR2 SNEGSKA (reference sequence). V was trimmed by 0 bases and J by 4 bases, leaving 12 bases between them. The CDR3 DNA follows: TGCAGTGCTAGAGATCGTCGGTTGGGAGAGACCCAGTACTTC. This codes for CSARDRRLGETQYF.

This clonotype was detected only a few times. This CDR3 reads CASKEGPNTGELFF. The DNA of the CDR3 is TGCGCCAGCAAGGAGGGGCCGAACACCGGGGAGCTGTTTTTT. V and J are TRBV4-1 and TRBJ2-2; possibly TRBD2 for D (6 bases). This CDR3 region has 14 residues. The germline CDR1 and CDR2 sequences are MGHRA and YSYEKL. V dropped 7 bases and J dropped 0 bases, with 9 bases sitting between them.

The sample holds many counts of this clonotype. The V and J genes are TRBV5-1 and TRBJ2-1; maybe TRBD2 (5 bases). Trimming cost V 3 bases and J 9 bases, with 13 bases left between them. Germline V gives CDR1 SGHRS, CDR2 YFSETQ. This CDR3 region has 13 residues. The DNA of the CDR3 is TGCGCCAGCAGCTACGGAGGAGGATTTGAGCAGTTCTTC. Protein product: CASSYGGGFEQFF.

This clonotype was seen repeatedly, ten times or more. Compared with germline, one end of the junction differs, possibly owing to a read error. The V gene is TRBV7-7, the J gene TRBJ2-1; 12 bases match TRBD2. Germline CDR1 is SSHAT and CDR2 is FNYEAQ (reference sequence). The CDR3 consists of 17 residues. CDR3 residues: CASSLEPGLAGYNEQFF. The CDR3 region has the DNA TGTGCTAGCAGCTTAGAACCTGGACTAGCGGGATACAATGAGCAGTTCTTC.

This clonotype was seen many times. The chain uses TRBV7-6 and TRBJ1-5; the match to TRBD1 covers 7 bases. The V and J ends lost 5 bases and 1 base, in that order; junction bases with no gene match: 8. CDR1 and CDR2 from the germline V gene are SGHVS and FNYEAQ. This CDR3 has 16 residues. The CDR3: CASSEQGLGSNQPQHF. DNA for the CDR3: TGTGCCAGCAGCGAACAGGGGTTGGGAAGCAATCAGCCCCAGCATTTT. Drawing the rest from reference TRBV7-6 and TRBJ1-5, the complete variable domain is GAGVSQSPRYKVTKRGQDVALRCDPISGHVSLYWYRQALGQGPEFLTYFNYEAQQDKSGLPNDRFSAERPEGSISTLTIQRTEQRDSAMYRCASSEQGLGSNQPQHFGDGTRLSIL.

This clonotype was recorded at least ten times. This chain joins TRBV6-5 and TRBJ2-5; D is perhaps TRBD1 (6 bases). In germline, CDR1 is MNHEY, CDR2 SVGAGI. The CDR3 consists of 15 residues. Trimming removed 0 bases at V and 6 bases at J, with 14 bases between. CDR3 DNA: TGTGCCAGCAGTTACTCAGTAGGGGGACGTAAGACCCAGTACTTC. Translating it yields CASSYSVGGRKTQYF.

This clonotype was detected ten times or more. The chain uses TRBV6-1 and TRBJ2-7; D may be TRBD2 (5 bases). CDR1 and CDR2 (germline): MNHNS, SASEGT. V was trimmed by 3 bases and J by 4 bases, leaving 13 bases between them. The CDR3 extends over 14 amino acids. This CDR3 reads CASSDPGLYYEQYF. The CDR3 DNA sequence: TGTGCCAGCAGTGACCCCGGACTCTATTACGAGCAGTACTTC.

In its sample, this clonotype was seen once. The chain is built from TRBV18 and TRBJ2-1, with D possibly TRBD2 on 5 matching bases. The CDR3 is 17 residues long. Looked up from germline, CDR1 is KGHSH and CDR2 is LQKENI. V was pared by 1 base and J by 0 bases, with 13 bases between. Written as DNA, the CDR3 is TGTGCCAGCTCACCACGCGCGGGTATGAGCTCCTACAATGAGCAGTTCTTC. Its protein is CASSPRAGMSSYNEQFF. The full variable domain, in which reference TRBV18 and TRBJ2-1 provide the parts outside the CDR3, is NAGVMQNPRHLVRRRGQEARLRCSPMKGHSHVYWYRQLPEEGLKFMVYLQKENIIDESGMPKERFSAEFPKEGPSILRIQQVVRGDSAAYFCASSPRAGMSSYNEQFFGPGTRLTVL.

V gene TRBV29-1 combines with J gene TRBJ2-2; 9 bases match TRBD2. The V gene end was trimmed by 1 base and the J gene end by 6 bases; junction bases not matched to a gene: 18. CDR1 and CDR2 from the germline V gene are SQVTM and ANQGSEA. CDR3 length: 19 amino acids. CDR3 coding DNA: TGCAGCGTTGAAGGGGGCCGGTTTGATAGCGGGGGCAGGCCCGGGGAGCTGTTTTTT. This sequence encodes CSVEGGRFDSGGRPGELFF.

This clonotype was detected many times. The chain carries TRBV7-2 and TRBJ2-2; 7 bases fit TRBD1. With V trimmed by 2 bases and J by 0 bases, 6 bases remained unmatched. The CDR3 length is 17 residues. From germline, CDR1 is SGHTA and CDR2 FQGNSA. The CDR3 sequence: CASSLRPQGPNTGELFF. CDR3 DNA sequence: TGTGCCAGCAGCTTAAGGCCACAGGGGCCGAACACCGGGGAGCTGTTTTTT.

This clonotype has only a few counts. V is TRBV11-1 and J is TRBJ2-2, with no clear D. V was cut by 1 base and J by 0 bases, with 9 bases left in between. This CDR3 spans 16 amino acids. Germline CDR1 reads SGHAT; CDR2 reads FQDESV (reference sequence). DNA of the CDR3: TGTGCCAGCAGCTTAGGGTACGGATCGAACACCGGGGAGCTGTTTTTT. Its protein is CASSLGYGSNTGELFF.

A single count supports this clonotype. One junction end does not reproduce the germline sequence, and a read error may be involved. The J gene is TRBJ2-7, the V gene TRBV27, with 8 bases identical to TRBD1. Germline assignment: CDR1 MNHEY and CDR2 SMNVEV (reference sequence). The CDR3 loop spans 14 amino acids. The CDR3 sequence is CARSSGTGAYEQYF. The CDR3 nucleotides are TGTGCCAGAAGTTCCGGGACAGGTGCCTACGAGCAGTACTTC.

In its sample, this clonotype was seen many times. The chain links TRBV20-1 to TRBJ2-1; D is unclear. This CDR3 is built from 20 residues. Germline V gene lookup returns CDR1 DFQATT and CDR2 SNEGSKA (reference sequence). V was shortened by 4 bases and J by 0 bases, with 28 bases between the two germline ends. The CDR3 is CSAIAAGGYITLRSYNEQFF. CDR3 nucleotides: TGCAGTGCTATCGCCGCTGGCGGTTATATTACCCTCCGCTCCTACAATGAGCAGTTCTTC.

This clonotype has a count of ten or more. This rearrangement joins TRBV28 to TRBJ2-3, with a weak D call TRBD2 (6 bases). The ends were cut back, 1 base at V and 6 bases at J, with 11 bases in the middle. The CDR3 totals 14 residues. CDR1 is MDHEN and CDR2 is SYDVKM in the germline V gene. The CDR3 DNA reads as TGTGCCAGCAGTTTATCGGGGGACTCGGATACGCAGTATTTT. This codes for CASSLSGDSDTQYF.

This chain links TRBV9 with TRBJ2-3; D assignment may be TRBD1 or TRBD2 (5 bases each). The V and J ends lost 0 bases and 6 bases respectively, with 14 bases between them. CDR1 SGDLS and CDR2 YYNGEE come from the germline V gene. This CDR3 has 15 amino acids. In DNA, the CDR3 is TGTGCCAGCAGCGTAGATCGGGGCTGGGGGGATACGCAGTATTTT. The encoded protein is CASSVDRGWGDTQYF. Combining the CDR3 with reference TRBV9 and TRBJ2-3 gives the whole variable domain DSGVTQTPKHLITATGQRVTLRCSPRSGDLSVYWYQQSLDQGLQFLIQYYNGEERAKGNILERFSAQQFPDLHSELNLSSLELGDSALYFCASSVDRGWGDTQYFGPGTRLTVL.